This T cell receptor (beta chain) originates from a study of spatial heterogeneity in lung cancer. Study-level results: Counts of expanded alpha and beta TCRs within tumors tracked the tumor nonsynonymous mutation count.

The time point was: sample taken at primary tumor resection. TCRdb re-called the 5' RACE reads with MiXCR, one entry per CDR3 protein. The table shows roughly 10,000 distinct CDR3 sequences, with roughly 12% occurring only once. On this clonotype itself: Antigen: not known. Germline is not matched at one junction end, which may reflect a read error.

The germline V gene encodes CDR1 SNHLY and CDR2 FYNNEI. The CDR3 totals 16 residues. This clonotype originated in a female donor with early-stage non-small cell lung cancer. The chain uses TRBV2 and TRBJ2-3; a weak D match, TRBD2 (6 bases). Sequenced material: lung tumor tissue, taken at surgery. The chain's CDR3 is CVSSEAWTISTDTQYF. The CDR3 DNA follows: TGTGTCAGCAGTGAAGCGTGGACTATCTCCACAGATACGCAGTATTTT.